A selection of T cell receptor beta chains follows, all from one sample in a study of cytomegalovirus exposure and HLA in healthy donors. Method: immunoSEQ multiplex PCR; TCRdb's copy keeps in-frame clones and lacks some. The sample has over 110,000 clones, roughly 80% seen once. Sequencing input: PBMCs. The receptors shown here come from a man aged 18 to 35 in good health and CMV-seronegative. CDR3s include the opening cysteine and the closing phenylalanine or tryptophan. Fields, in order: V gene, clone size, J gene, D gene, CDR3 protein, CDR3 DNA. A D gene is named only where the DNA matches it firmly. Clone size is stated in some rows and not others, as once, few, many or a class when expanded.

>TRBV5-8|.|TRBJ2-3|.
CASSLRQLLREDTQYF
TGTGCCAGCAGCTTGAGACAGCTCCTAAGGGAAGATACGCAGTATTTT
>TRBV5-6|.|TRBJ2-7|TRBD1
CASSLFQGAYEQYF
TGTGCCAGCAGCTTGTTCCAGGGGGCTTACGAGCAGTACTTC
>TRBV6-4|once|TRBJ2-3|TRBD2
CASSLTSGGPSDTQYF
TGTGCCAGCAGTTTGACTAGCGGGGGGCCGTCAGATACGCAGTATTTT
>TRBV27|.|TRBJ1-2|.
CASSPHPRGDGYTF
TGTGCCAGCAGTCCCCACCCGCGGGGGGACGGCTACACCTTC
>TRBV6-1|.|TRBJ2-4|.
CASQGGLIDIQYF
TGTGCCAGCCAGGGTGGCTTGATAGACATTCAGTACTTC
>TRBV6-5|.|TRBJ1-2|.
CASSFKTGHGYTF
TGTGCCAGCAGTTTCAAAACAGGGCATGGCTACACCTTC
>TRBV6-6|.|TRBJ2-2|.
CASTNRLRLNTGELFF
TGTGCCAGCACCAACAGGCTCCGATTGAACACCGGGGAGCTGTTTTTT
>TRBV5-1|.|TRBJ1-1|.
CASSLGAAGSTEAFF
TGCGCCAGCAGCTTGGGGGCGGCGGGAAGTACTGAAGCTTTCTTT
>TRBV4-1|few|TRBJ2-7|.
CASSQAREFPYEQYF
TGCGCCAGCAGCCAAGCGCGGGAATTCCCCTACGAGCAGTACTTC
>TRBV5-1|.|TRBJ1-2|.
CASSTGTPINYGYTF
TGCGCCAGCAGCACGGGGACACCCATTAACTATGGCTACACCTTC
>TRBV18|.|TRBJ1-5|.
CASSDSYNQPQHF
TGTGCCAGCTCCGATTCCTACAATCAGCCCCAGCATTTT
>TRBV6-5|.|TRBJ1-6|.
CASSPSFLGGSPLHF
TGTGCCAGCAGTCCTAGTTTTTTGGGAGGATCACCCCTCCACTTT
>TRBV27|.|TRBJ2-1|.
CASSRGATVSSYNEQFF
TGTGCCAGCAGCCGCGGGGCGACGGTTAGCTCCTACAATGAGCAGTTCTTC
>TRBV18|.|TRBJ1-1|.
CASSPIQGIAFNTEAFF
TGTGCCAGCTCACCCATACAGGGTATCGCATTTAACACTGAAGCTTTCTTT
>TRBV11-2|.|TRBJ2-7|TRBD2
CASTTGGGDHEQYF
TGTGCCAGCACCACCGGCGGGGGGGACCACGAGCAGTACTTC
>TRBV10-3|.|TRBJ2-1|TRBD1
CAISKDRVYNEQFF
TGTGCCATCAGTAAGGACAGGGTCTACAATGAGCAGTTCTTC
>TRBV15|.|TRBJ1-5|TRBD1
CATSGGQGAPPRNQPQHF
TGTGCCACCAGCGGGGGACAGGGGGCTCCTCCGCGCAATCAGCCCCAGCATTTT
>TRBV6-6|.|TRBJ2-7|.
CASSTDSPSREQYF
TGTGCCAGCTCAACGGACAGCCCCAGTAGAGAGCAGTACTTC
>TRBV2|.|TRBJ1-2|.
CASGGAGFYGYTF
TGTGCCAGCGGGGGCGCAGGGTTCTATGGCTACACCTTC
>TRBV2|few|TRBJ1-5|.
CASRGWTGHEPQHF
TGTGCCAGCAGGGGTTGGACGGGACATGAGCCCCAGCATTTT
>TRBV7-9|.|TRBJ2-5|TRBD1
CASSLGDRVRTQYF
TGTGCCAGCAGCTTAGGGGACAGGGTTCGAACCCAGTACTTC
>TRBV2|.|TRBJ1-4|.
CASSVEAVPNEKLFF
TGTGCCAGCAGTGTAGAGGCCGTCCCTAATGAAAAACTGTTTTTT
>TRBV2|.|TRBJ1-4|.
CASTTGLSDNEKLFF
TGTGCCAGTACAACCGGACTTTCAGATAATGAAAAACTGTTTTTT
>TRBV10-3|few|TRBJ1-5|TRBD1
CAISESTGRQPQHF
TGTGCCATCAGTGAGTCGACAGGGCGGCAGCCCCAGCATTTT
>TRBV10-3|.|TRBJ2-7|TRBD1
CAISDPGQGLREQYF
TGTGCCATCAGTGACCCGGGACAGGGGCTAAGGGAGCAGTACTTC
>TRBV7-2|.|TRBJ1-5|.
CASSLGGDRRNQPQHF
TGTGCCAGCAGCTTAGGGGGCGACAGGAGAAATCAGCCCCAGCATTTT
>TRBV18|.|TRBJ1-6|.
CASSRDSVDSPLHF
TGTGCCAGCTCCCGCGATTCCGTGGATTCACCCCTCCACTTT
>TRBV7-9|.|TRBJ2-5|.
CASSLRQGHETQYF
TGTGCCAGCAGCTTAAGGCAGGGGCACGAGACCCAGTACTTC
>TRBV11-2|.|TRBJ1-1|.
CASSLAGYTEAFF
TGTGCCAGCAGCTTAGCGGGGTACACTGAAGCTTTCTTT
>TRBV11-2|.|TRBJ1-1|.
CASSLGGRSDEAFF
TGTGCCAGCAGCTTAGGGGGCAGATCCGATGAAGCTTTCTTT
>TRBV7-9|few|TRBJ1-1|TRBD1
CASRRPGQGSEAFF
TGTGCCAGCAGGAGACCGGGACAGGGGTCTGAAGCTTTCTTT
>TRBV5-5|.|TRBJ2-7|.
CASINSYEQYF
TGTGCCAGTATTAACTCCTACGAGCAGTACTTC
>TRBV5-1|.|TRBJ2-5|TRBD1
CASSLGQGWSLETQYF
TGCGCCAGCAGCTTAGGACAGGGGTGGTCGTTAGAGACCCAGTACTTC
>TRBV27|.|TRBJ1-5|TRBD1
CASSLGTAGGRNQPQHF
TGTGCCAGCAGTCTCGGGACAGCCGGAGGTAGGAATCAGCCCCAGCATTTT
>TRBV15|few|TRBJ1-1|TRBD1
CATSRGMKTGPPNTEAFF
TGTGCCACCAGCAGAGGAATGAAGACAGGGCCACCGAACACTGAAGCTTTCTTT
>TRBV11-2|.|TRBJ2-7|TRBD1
CASSLRTGSIYEQYF
TGTGCCAGCAGCTTACGGACAGGGTCGATTTACGAGCAGTACTTC
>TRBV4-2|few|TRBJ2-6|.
CASSQEITGANVLTF
TGTGCCAGCAGCCAAGAAATAACTGGGGCCAACGTCCTGACTTTC
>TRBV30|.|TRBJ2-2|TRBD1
CAWTLGQGPFGELFF
TGTGCCTGGACCCTCGGACAGGGGCCGTTCGGGGAGCTGTTTTTT
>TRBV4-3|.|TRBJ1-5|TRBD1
CASSHLQGESQPQHF
TGCGCCAGCAGCCATTTACAGGGGGAGAGTCAGCCCCAGCATTTT
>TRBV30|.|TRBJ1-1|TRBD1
CAWSFRTGWNTEAFF
TGTGCCTGGAGTTTTCGGACAGGATGGAACACTGAAGCTTTCTTT
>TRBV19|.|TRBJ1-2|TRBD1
CASSIVAGQGHYGYTF
TGTGCCAGTAGTATCGTGGCGGGACAGGGGCACTATGGCTACACCTTC
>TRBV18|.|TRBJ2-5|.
CASSPRPLERGEETQYF
TGTGCCAGCTCACCCCGCCCCCTGGAGAGAGGAGAAGAGACCCAGTACTTC
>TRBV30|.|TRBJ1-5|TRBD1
CAWSSRTGNSNQPQHF
TGTGCCTGGAGCTCAAGGACAGGGAATAGCAATCAGCCCCAGCATTTT
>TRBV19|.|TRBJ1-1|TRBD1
CASRGQGQTEAFF
TGTGCCAGTAGGGGACAGGGGCAAACTGAAGCTTTCTTT
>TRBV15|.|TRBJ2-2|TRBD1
CATSRGQTGDGDGELFF
TGTGCCACCAGCAGAGGACAGACAGGGGATGGAGACGGGGAGCTGTTTTTT
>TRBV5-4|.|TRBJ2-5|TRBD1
CASSLGTGGSETQYF
TGTGCCAGCAGCTTGGGGACAGGGGGTTCGGAGACCCAGTACTTC
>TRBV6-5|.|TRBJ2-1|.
CASKGSPNEQFF
TGTGCCAGCAAAGGTAGCCCGAATGAGCAGTTCTTC
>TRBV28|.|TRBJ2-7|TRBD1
CASSLGGTATYEQYF
TGTGCCAGCAGTTTAGGTGGGACAGCCACCTACGAGCAGTACTTC
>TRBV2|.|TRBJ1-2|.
CAGLQVLGYGYTF
TGTGCCGGCCTACAGGTCTTAGGGTATGGCTACACCTTC
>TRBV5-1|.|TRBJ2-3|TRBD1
CASSLDGQGASDTQYF
TGCGCCAGCAGCTTAGATGGACAGGGGGCGTCGGATACGCAGTATTTT
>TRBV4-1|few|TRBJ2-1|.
CASSQSMAWANNEQFF
TGCGCCAGCAGCCAATCCATGGCCTGGGCCAACAATGAGCAGTTCTTC
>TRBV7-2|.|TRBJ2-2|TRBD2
CASSSLADWNTGELFF
TGTGCCAGCAGCTCCCTAGCGGACTGGAACACCGGGGAGCTGTTTTTT
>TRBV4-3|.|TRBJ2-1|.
CASSQDWTDYNEQFF
TGCGCCAGCAGCCAAGATTGGACAGATTACAATGAGCAGTTCTTC
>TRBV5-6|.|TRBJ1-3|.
CASSSLGQTTENTIYF
TGTGCCAGCAGCTCCCTCGGACAAACAACCGAAAACACCATATATTTT
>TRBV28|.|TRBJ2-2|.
CASSQQGVTGELFF
TGTGCCAGCAGCCAACAGGGAGTCACCGGGGAGCTGTTTTTT